This TCR beta chain was observed in a study of blood T cell repertoires in COVID-19. Background on the study: Whether acute or convalescent, the COVID-19 samples came from the United States, Italy and Spain. In each case, the material was cDNA or gDNA derived from T cells, B-cell-depleted T cells, or PBMCs.

CDR1 and CDR2 from the germline V gene are SGDLS and YYNGEE. The CDR3 length is 14 residues. The V gene end was trimmed by 0 bases and the J gene end by 2 bases; junction bases not matched to a gene: 2. On this clone: Within the sample, other DNA sequences also encode this same CDR3.

In the original processing: Cell counts per sample came from amplifying reference gene primers. Sequenced by immunoSEQ multiplex PCR; TCRdb stores in-frame clones only, minus some. D and trimming were read from the DNA, whereas the V and J calls and clone size are those reported in that table. Of tens of thousands of clones in the sample, around 89% were seen once. The chain carries TRBV9 and TRBJ2-7, with 7 bases identical to TRBD1. The sequencing input was peripheral blood. This TCR was recovered from a man aged 65-85 years with active or convalescent COVID-19. The DNA for the CDR3 is TGTGCCAGCAGCGTAGGTCAGGGGGCCTACGAGCAGTACTTC. Its protein product is CASSVGQGAYEQYF.